This TCR beta chain was sequenced in a study of blood T cell repertoires in COVID-19. Study background: Sources were T cells, B-cell-depleted T cells, or PBMCs; the material itself was cDNA or gDNA.

This clone came up a few times. The protocol was immunoSEQ multiplex PCR, while the TCRdb copy is restricted to in-frame clones and leaves out a portion. The sample has some 200,000 clones; around 84% are singletons. Germline V gene sequence: CDR1 KGHSH, CDR2 LQKENI. CDR3 size: 14 residues. The V end was cut by 2 bases, the J end by 4 bases, with 8 bases between. The sample comprised peripheral blood. The chain joins TRBV18 to TRBJ1-4; TRBD1 is a possible D gene (5 bases). The sequence derives from an older woman with COVID-19, enrolled during active disease. The CDR3 spells CASSPYRLNEKLFF. The DNA for the CDR3 is TGTGCCAGCTCACCATACAGGCTTAATGAAAAACTGTTTTTT.